These T cell receptor beta chains were read from a single sample in a study of control samples from healthy donors and cancer patients. The method was immunoSEQ multiplex PCR; TCRdb's version includes in-frame clones alone and lacks a portion of them. The repertoire holds about 190,000 clones, with approximately 90% as singletons. Sequencing was done on a sample of blood. The receptors were sampled from a man younger than 45 in good health. Each CDR3 is given with its conserved first and last residue.

j_call v_call cdr3_aa
TRBJ1-1 TRBV5-1 CASSLSSAGNTEAFF
TRBJ2-3 TRBV9 CASSVATGLADTQYF
TRBJ2-6 TRBV6-4 CASSDRQGPGANVLTF
TRBJ1-2 TRBV30 CAWSVPTGRVGYTF
TRBJ1-5 TRBV10-2 CASTERGGNQPQHF
TRBJ1-5 TRBV6-2/TRBV6-3 CASSHRQDDSNQPQHF
TRBJ2-1 TRBV9 CASSAPRSLEQFF
TRBJ2-7 TRBV11-1 CASSKGDSYKQYF
TRBJ2-7 TRBV19 CASSPGQGTLYEQYF
TRBJ2-3 TRBV5-1 CASSSRRLAGGPTDTQYF
TRBJ1-2 TRBV2 CASSEEGIFGYTF
TRBJ1-2 TRBV6-1 CASSEHSKPGPGGYGYTF
TRBJ1-2 TRBV5-5 CASSRTGDLYGYTF
TRBJ1-2 TRBV15 CATSARGGDGYTF
TRBJ2-7 TRBV12-3/TRBV12-4 CASSTSYEQYF
TRBJ1-1 TRBV7-3 CASSLVQVQGNTEAFF
TRBJ2-1 TRBV7-8 CASSLLGGGSYNEQFF
TRBJ1-2 TRBV4-1 CASSQGRGTYGYTF
TRBJ2-1 TRBV10-3 CAISELEKDEQFF
TRBJ1-5 TRBV6-4 CASSDSIRRGSRRTQPQHF
TRBJ2-7 TRBV5-1 CASSLALAGGGDEQYF
TRBJ1-5 TRBV29-1 CGRGQPQHF
TRBJ1-2 TRBV30 CAWSATNYGYTF
TRBJ2-3 TRBV19 CASSPPGGLTDTQYF
TRBJ1-2 TRBV4-1 CASSQDPESGGYGYTF
TRBJ2-1 TRBV29-1 CSAKAGGSDNEQFF
TRBJ1-5 TRBV12-5 CASGPGGYNQPQHF
TRBJ2-7 TRBV6-5 CASSRGRAYEQYF
TRBJ1-5 TRBV3-1/TRBV3-2 CASSQDKGGQPQHF
TRBJ1-6 TRBV3-1/TRBV3-2 CASSQEDRRNSPLHF
TRBJ1-4 TRBV2 CASRIQGASEKLFF
TRBJ1-5 TRBV19 CASSMGYQPQHF
TRBJ1-4 TRBV11-3 CASSSSHSDKRAEKLFF
TRBJ1-2 TRBV9 CASSSRGRDYGYTF
TRBJ2-2 TRBV7-9 CASSPGQGLYTGELFF
TRBJ1-4 TRBV4-1 CASSRVLDRNEKLFF
TRBJ2-7 TRBV6-5 CASKAATEQYF
TRBJ2-3 TRBV10-3 CAIRGQGTDTQYF
TRBJ2-7 TRBV5-1 CASSLVQSSYEQYF
TRBJ1-2 TRBV24-1 CATSSGQDYGYTF